Listed here is a single TCR beta chain. The data originate from a study of blood T cell repertoires in COVID-19. At the level of the study: Both acute and convalescent COVID-19 samples were obtained from the United States, Italy and Spain. The cDNA or gDNA used as material had been derived from T cells, B-cell-depleted T cells, or PBMCs.

Using immunoSEQ multiplex PCR, the repertoire was profiled, and TCRdb retains in-frame clones only, with some absent. The table lists about 140,000 clones, around 90% of them singletons. Trimming pared 4 bases from V and 1 base from J, leaving 18 bases between. CDR1 and CDR2 (germline): SGHDT, YYEEEE. The CDR3 runs 17 residues. The sample consisted of peripheral blood. The TCR was taken from a human donor with COVID-19, enrolled during active disease. The donor label of this sample is uncertain. The chain carries TRBV5-6 and TRBJ1-5, with D possibly being TRBD1 (5 bases). The CDR3 loop is CASSPYGGGRSNQPQHF. In DNA, the CDR3 is TGTGCCAGCAGCCCATACGGGGGTGGGAGGAGCAATCAGCCCCAGCATTTT.